This TCR beta chain was observed in a study of cytomegalovirus exposure and HLA in healthy donors. Primers for the PCR totalled 60 Vbeta and 13 Jbeta. Measured with immunoSEQ multiplex PCR; TCRdb has only the in-frame clones, and not every one. The sample lists about 54,000 clones, about 80% occurring once. V was clipped by 4 bases and J by 0 bases; unmatched bases: 2. Per germline, CDR1 ENHRY and CDR2 SYGVKD. There are 14 residues in the CDR3. The V call is TRBV10-3, the J call TRBJ2-7; 8 nucleotides match TRBD1. Sequenced input: PBMCs. The receptor was isolated from a female donor in good health and CMV-seronegative. The CDR3 sequence: CAISGQGSSYEQYF. The CDR3 DNA sequence: TGTGCCATCAGTGGACAGGGGAGCTCCTACGAGCAGTACTTC.